This T cell receptor delta chain was observed in a study of γδ T cells in repeated Plasmodium falciparum infection. The CDR3 is made up of 19 amino acids. CDR1 and CDR2 from the germline V gene are GEAIGNYY and EKD. TCRdb called clones anew from the multiplex PCR reads with CATT. The repertoire holds approximately 90,000 delta-chain clones, 0.98% seen once, with 7.5% to 10% in the top ten. This clone was observed a handful of times. A far larger clone is one base from this, pointing to a likely read error. Other DNA variants within this sample encode the same CDR3. Flow sorting of PBMC yielded separate Vgamma9/Vdelta2+ and Vdelta2-negative gammadelta T cell populations for bulk repertoire analysis.

This receptor was taken from a pool of human donors (malaria-infected and uninfected, not separated). The sample taken for sequencing was gamma-delta T cells from blood. The V call is TRDV2, the J call TRDJ1; 9 nucleotides match TRDD3. Matching the DNA to germline supplied the J gene, which TCRdb does not give. In nucleotides, the CDR3 is TGTGCCTGCGACACCGGTCTGGGGGATTCTCAATTTTACACCGATAAACTCATCTTT. Amino acids: CACDTGLGDSQFYTDKLIF.